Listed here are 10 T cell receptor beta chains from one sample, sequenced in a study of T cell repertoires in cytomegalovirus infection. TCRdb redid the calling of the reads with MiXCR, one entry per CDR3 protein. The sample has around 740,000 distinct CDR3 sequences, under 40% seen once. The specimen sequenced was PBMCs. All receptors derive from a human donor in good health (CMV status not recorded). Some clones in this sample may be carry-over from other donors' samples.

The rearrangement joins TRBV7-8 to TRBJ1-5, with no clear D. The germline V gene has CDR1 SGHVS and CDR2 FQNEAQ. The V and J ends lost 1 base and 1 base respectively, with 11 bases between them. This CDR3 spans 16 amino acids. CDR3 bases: TGTGCCAGCAGCTTAGTTGGATTACCGAGCAATCAGCCCCAGCATTTT. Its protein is CASSLVGLPSNQPQHF.

As DNA, the CDR3 is TGCAGTGCTAGGGATGACGTGAACACCGGGGAGCTGTTTTTT. It translates to CSARDDVNTGELFF. The rearrangement joins TRBV20-1 to TRBJ2-2, with no clear D. The germline V gene encodes CDR1 DFQATT and CDR2 SNEGSKA (reference sequence). V lost 3 bases and J 1 base, leaving 9 bases between the germline ends. This CDR3 region has 14 residues.

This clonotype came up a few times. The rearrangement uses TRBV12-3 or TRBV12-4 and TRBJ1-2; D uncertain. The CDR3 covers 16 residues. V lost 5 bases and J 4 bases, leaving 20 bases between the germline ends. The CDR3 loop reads CASSNTLWAPTYGYTF. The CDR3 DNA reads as TGTGCCAGCAGTAATACCCTTTGGGCCCCGACCTATGGCTACACCTTC.

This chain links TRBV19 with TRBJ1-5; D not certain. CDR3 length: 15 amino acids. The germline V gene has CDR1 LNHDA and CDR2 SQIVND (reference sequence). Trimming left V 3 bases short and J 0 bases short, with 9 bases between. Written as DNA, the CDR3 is TGTGCCAGTAGTATGGACGCGGTTAGCAATCAGCCCCAGCATTTT. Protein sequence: CASSMDAVSNQPQHF.

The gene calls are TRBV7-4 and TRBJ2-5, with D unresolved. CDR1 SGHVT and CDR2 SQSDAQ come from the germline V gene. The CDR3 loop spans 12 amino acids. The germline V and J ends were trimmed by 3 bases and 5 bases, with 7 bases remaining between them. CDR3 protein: CASSFSDETQYF. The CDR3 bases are TGTGCCAGCAGCTTTAGTGACGAGACCCAGTACTTC.

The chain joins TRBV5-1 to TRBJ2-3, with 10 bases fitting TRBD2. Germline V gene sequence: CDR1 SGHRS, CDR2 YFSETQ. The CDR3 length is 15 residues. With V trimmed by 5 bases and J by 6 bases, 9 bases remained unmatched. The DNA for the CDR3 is TGCGCCAGCAGGCCACTAGCGGGACGTTCGGATACGCAGTATTTT. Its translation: CASRPLAGRSDTQYF.

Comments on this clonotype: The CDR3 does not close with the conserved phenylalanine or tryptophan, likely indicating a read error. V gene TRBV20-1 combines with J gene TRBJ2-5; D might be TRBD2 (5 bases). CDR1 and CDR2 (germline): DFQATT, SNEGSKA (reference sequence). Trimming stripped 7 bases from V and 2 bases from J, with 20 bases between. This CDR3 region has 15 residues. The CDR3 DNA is TGCAGTGGTCACGCAGGAGGCCGGGCACAAGAGACCCAGTACTTA. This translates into CSGHAGGRAQETQYL.

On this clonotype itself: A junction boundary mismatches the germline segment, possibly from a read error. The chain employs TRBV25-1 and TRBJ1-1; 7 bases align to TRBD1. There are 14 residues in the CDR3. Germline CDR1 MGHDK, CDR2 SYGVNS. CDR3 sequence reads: CASSGDSLNTESFF. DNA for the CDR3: TGTGCCAGCAGTGGGGACAGCTTGAACACTGAATCTTTCTTT.

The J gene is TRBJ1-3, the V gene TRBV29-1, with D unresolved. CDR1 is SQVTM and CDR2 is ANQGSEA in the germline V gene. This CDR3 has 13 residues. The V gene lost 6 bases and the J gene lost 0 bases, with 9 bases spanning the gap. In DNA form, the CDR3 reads TGCAGCGTCCAGGATCGCTCTGGAAACACCATATATTTT. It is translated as CSVQDRSGNTIYF.

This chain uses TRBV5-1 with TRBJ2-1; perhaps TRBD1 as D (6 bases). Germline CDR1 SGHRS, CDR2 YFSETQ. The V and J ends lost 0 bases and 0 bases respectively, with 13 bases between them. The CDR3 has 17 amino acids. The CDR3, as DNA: TGCGCCAGCAGCTTGGAGGGGGACCGCAGCTCCTACAATGAGCAGTTCTTC. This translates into CASSLEGDRSSYNEQFF.